The T cell receptor beta chain described here comes from a study of blood T cell repertoires in COVID-19. The protocol was immunoSEQ multiplex PCR, while the TCRdb copy is restricted to in-frame clones and leaves out a portion. The sample has a few hundred thousand clones; 83% are singletons. Trimming removed 3 bases from V and 0 bases from J, with 7 bases in between. Germline CDR1 is LNHDA and CDR2 is SQIVND (reference sequence). This CDR3 is built from 14 residues. The chain carries TRBV19 and TRBJ2-3; D is ambiguous. The sequencing input was peripheral blood. This sequence originates from a woman aged 45-65 years with acute or convalescent COVID-19. The CDR3 is CASSIFGSTDTQYF. DNA of the CDR3: TGTGCCAGTAGTATCTTCGGGAGCACAGATACGCAGTATTTT.